Below, 21 T cell receptor beta chains from the same sample are listed, as sequenced in a study of shared clonotypes between healthy human individuals. CD45RO-negative, CCR7-positively selected cells formed the naive CD8 fraction, excluding terminally differentiated effector memory CD45RA+ cells. Clones were sequenced by immunoSEQ multiplex PCR, and TCRdb holds only the in-frame ones, with some missing. This sample has about 2,100,000 clones, with more than 85% found just once. Sequenced: naive CD8+ T cells from PBMCs. Receptors were obtained from a man aged 18 to 30 in good health. Some clones in this sample may be carry-over from other donors' samples.

Turning to this clone: Other nucleotide sequences in the sample specify the same CDR3. V is TRBV15 and J is TRBJ2-7; D might be TRBD1 (6 bases). The CDR3 totals 14 residues. CDR1 and CDR2 (germline): LNHNV, YYDKDF (reference sequence). V lost 0 bases to trimming and J lost 4 bases, with 10 bases between them. This CDR3 reads CATSRDRGQYEQYF. DNA of the CDR3: TGTGCCACCAGCAGAGACAGGGGCCAATACGAGCAGTACTTC.

The gene calls are TRBV27 and TRBJ1-5, with D possibly TRBD1 on 6 matching bases. Germline assignment: CDR1 MNHEY and CDR2 SMNVEV (reference sequence). The length of the CDR3 is 13 residues. V was cut by 6 bases and J by 4 bases, with 10 bases left in between. The CDR3, as DNA: TGTGCCAGCAGCTACACAGGGAATCAGCCCCAGCATTTT. Protein: CASSYTGNQPQHF.

V and J are TRBV12-2 and TRBJ2-5; TRBD2 reflects the table's D call only, with no check against the DNA. TRBV12-2 is a pseudogene segment. This CDR3 is 18 amino acids long. The CDR3 coding sequence is TGTGCAAGTCGCTTCCTTCCGGTTTGGAGCCGGCGCAAAGAGACCCAGTACTTC. Translation: CASRFLPVWSRRKETQYF.

The chain has TRBV7-8 and TRBJ1-1, with D perhaps TRBD1 (5 bases). Looked up from germline, CDR1 is SGHVS and CDR2 is FQNEAQ. V gave up 6 bases and J gave up 0 bases, with 8 bases separating them. The CDR3 runs to 13 residues. The CDR3 nucleotides are TGTGCCAGCAGGGCAGGGTTGAACACTGAAGCTTTCTTT. Its translation is CASRAGLNTEAFF.

The chain links TRBV4-2 to TRBJ2-1, with TRBD2 matching 9 bases. Trimming took 1 base from V and 13 from J; bases not matched to a gene: 8. The CDR3 spans 14 residues. Germline loops: CDR1 LGHNA, CDR2 YNFKEQ. The CDR3 nucleotides are TGTGCCAGCAGCCAAGTATTTAGCGGGAGCCCCCAGTTCTTC. Translation: CASSQVFSGSPQFF.

The genes are TRBV10-3 and TRBJ2-2; possibly TRBD1 for D (5 bases). V was cut by 10 bases and J by 0 bases, with 9 bases left in between. Germline V gene sequence: CDR1 ENHRY, CDR2 SYGVKD. The CDR3 is 13 residues long. CDR3 nucleotides: TGTGCCACCCAGGGATCGAACACCGGGGAGCTGTTTTTT. Translation: CATQGSNTGELFF.

CDR3 in DNA: TGTGCCAGCAGCCAAGCAGAGGGAGCCTACGAGCAGTACTTC. Amino acids: CASSQAEGAYEQYF. The chain combines TRBV4-2 with TRBJ2-7, with D possibly matching TRBD2 (5 bases). From germline, CDR1 is LGHNA and CDR2 YNFKEQ. The CDR3 contains 14 residues. The V gene lost 1 base and the J gene lost 2 bases, with 9 bases spanning the gap.

The genes are TRBV27 and TRBJ1-1, with a possible D match to TRBD1 (5 bases). The V gene lost 2 bases and the J gene lost 5 bases, with 15 bases spanning the gap. CDR1 is MNHEY and CDR2 is SMNVEV in the germline V gene (reference sequence). CDR3 length: 15 amino acids. CDR3 sequence reads: CASSLSRGIRTEAFF. The CDR3, as DNA: TGTGCCAGCAGTTTAAGTCGGGGGATTCGGACTGAAGCTTTCTTT.

This clone was recorded once. The chain couples TRBV10-1 to TRBJ2-3; TRBD2 matches at 8 bases. Germline lookup yields CDR1 WNHNN and CDR2 SYGVQD (reference sequence). The CDR3 runs to 15 residues. Trimming at V came to 3 bases and at J to 5 bases, leaving 7 bases not matched to a gene. The CDR3 region has the DNA TGCGCCAGCAGTGATAACCGGGAGGGCCAAGATACGCAGTATTTT. It codes for CASSDNREGQDTQYF.

V and J are TRBV7-9 and TRBJ1-3; 7 nucleotides match TRBD1. Trimming removed 6 bases from V and 0 bases from J; junction bases left unmatched: 17. The CDR3 sequence is 19 residues long. The V gene's germline CDR1 is SEHNR and CDR2 FQNEAQ (reference sequence). The DNA for the CDR3 is TGTGCCAGCAGGAAGACCGGGACAGCAACCGAGGCCTCTGGAAACACCATATATTTT. It codes for CASRKTGTATEASGNTIYF.

This clone was found once. The V gene is TRBV4-1, the J gene TRBJ1-1, with 7 bases fitting TRBD1. V lost 4 bases, J lost 0 bases, and 8 bases stayed unmatched. Germline lookup yields CDR1 MGHRA and CDR2 YSYEKL. The length of the CDR3 is 16 residues. The CDR3 DNA reads TGCGCCAGCAGCCCACGGACAGGCAACATGAACACTGAAGCTTTCTTT. Translated, it gives CASSPRTGNMNTEAFF.

V gene TRBV11-2 combines with J gene TRBJ2-7; D remains ambiguous. Germline-derived CDR1 and CDR2 are SGHAT and FQNNGV. V lost 5 bases to trimming and J lost 4 bases, with 6 bases between them. CDR3 length: 11 residues. Written as DNA, the CDR3 is TGTGCCAGCAGCCAAAAGTACGAGCAGTACTTC. Protein product: CASSQKYEQYF.

The CDR3 region is CASSSTDRGRVGELFF. The CDR3 DNA reads TGTGCCAGCTCTTCTACGGACAGGGGGCGAGTCGGGGAGCTGTTTTTT. This chain joins TRBV18 and TRBJ2-2; 11 bases are a match to TRBD1. This CDR3 spans 16 amino acids. The J segment lost 7 bases and the V segment lost 6 bases, leaving 10 bases of the junction unmatched. Germline lookup yields CDR1 KGHSH and CDR2 LQKENI.

The CDR3 here is CASSEWGGQTQYF. CDR3 in DNA: TGTGCCAGCAGCGAGTGGGGTGGCCAGACCCAGTACTTC. The chain joins TRBV9 to TRBJ2-5; D is unresolved. V dropped 3 bases and J dropped 6 bases, with 12 bases sitting between them. The CDR3 contains 13 residues. Germline lookup yields CDR1 SGDLS and CDR2 YYNGEE.

The gene calls are TRBV19 and TRBJ2-1; TRBD2 might be the D (5 bases). Germline lookup yields CDR1 LNHDA and CDR2 SQIVND (reference sequence). The CDR3 consists of 14 residues. The V end lost 3 bases, the J end lost 2 bases, and 8 bases lay between the germline ends. The CDR3 protein is CASSIREPYNEQFF. In nucleotides, the CDR3 is TGTGCCAGTAGTATTCGGGAACCCTACAATGAGCAGTTCTTC.

V and J are TRBV28 and TRBJ1-2, with 9 bases matching TRBD1. The V gene's germline CDR1 is MDHEN and CDR2 SYDVKM. The V and J ends lost 5 bases and 5 bases, in that order; junction bases with no gene match: 9. CDR3 length: 15 residues. DNA for the CDR3: TGTGCCAGCAGTCTCATCGCCGGGACAGGGTATGGCTACACCTTC. Translating gives CASSLIAGTGYGYTF.

The chain has TRBV5-5 and TRBJ1-1, with D maybe TRBD1 (6 bases). Germline CDR1 is SGHKS and CDR2 is YYEKEE (reference sequence). The CDR3 has 14 residues. The ends were cut back, 5 bases at V and 4 bases at J, with 15 bases in the middle. This chain's CDR3 is CASSSRTGSTEAFF. CDR3 sequence (DNA): TGTGCCAGCAGTTCAAGAACAGGGTCCACTGAAGCTTTCTTT.

V is TRBV9 and J is TRBJ2-7; TRBD2 aligns across 14 bases. Germline trimming cut 3 bases from V and 1 base from J; bases unmatched to any gene: 12. Germline CDR1 reads SGDLS; CDR2 reads YYNGEE. The CDR3 contains 19 residues. CDR3 amino acids: CASSAEGLAGAKASYEQYF. CDR3 in DNA: TGTGCCAGCAGCGCCGAGGGACTAGCGGGGGCCAAGGCGTCCTACGAGCAGTACTTC. Using reference TRBV9 and TRBJ2-7 for the parts outside the CDR3, the full variable domain is DSGVTQTPKHLITATGQRVTLRCSPRSGDLSVYWYQQSLDQGLQFLIQYYNGEERAKGNILERFSAQQFPDLHSELNLSSLELGDSALYFCASSAEGLAGAKASYEQYFGPGTRLTVT.

This clone is a singleton in its sample. The chain has TRBV18 and TRBJ2-3; 9 nucleotides align to TRBD2. The CDR3 has 17 residues. CDR1 is KGHSH, CDR2 LQKENI, per germline. With 0 bases clipped from V and 2 bases from J, the junction kept 6 bases outside the gene matches. The CDR3 sequence is CASSPPTLAGTTDTQYF. The CDR3 DNA follows: TGTGCCAGCTCACCACCGACTCTAGCGGGGACCACAGATACGCAGTATTTT.

The genes are TRBV11-1 and TRBJ1-1; D gene ambiguous. The CDR3 runs to 13 residues. With 6 bases removed from V and 4 bases from J, the gap between germline ends came to 12 bases. Germline lookup yields CDR1 SGHAT and CDR2 FQDESV (reference sequence). This chain's CDR3 is CASSPGAVTEAFF. Written as DNA, the CDR3 is TGTGCCAGCAGTCCAGGTGCGGTCACTGAAGCTTTCTTT.

CDR3 coding DNA: TGTGCCAGCTCTCCGGGAGGGCCCGACGAGCAGTACTTC. This sequence encodes CASSPGGPDEQYF. J is TRBJ2-7 and V is TRBV18; 8 bases map to TRBD2. The CDR3 has 13 residues. The germline gives CDR1 KGHSH, CDR2 LQKENI. V shed 6 bases, J shed 5 bases, and the junction held 6 bases outside the gene matches.